The 12 T cell receptor beta chains listed next were all sequenced from one sample in a study of T cells in Graves' hyperthyroidism and ophthalmopathy. Amplified TCR beta CDR3 regions derived from RNA transcripts. During a first-round RT-PCR of the TCR CDR3, the HTBI primer set was used. TCRdb processed the multiplex PCR reads anew with MiXCR; each CDR3 protein has one entry. Altogether more than 650,000 distinct CDR3 sequences are present, around 15% being singletons, with the ten largest covering roughly 10%. Sequenced material: blood. Receptor source: a woman between 18 and 30 years old with Graves' hyperthyroidism.

The CDR3 DNA sequence: TGCAGTGCTAGCATTCCGAACTCTGGAAACACCATATATTTT. It specifies CSASIPNSGNTIYF. This sequence joins TRBV20-1 and TRBJ1-3; D gene ambiguous. This CDR3 region has 14 residues. Germline lookup yields CDR1 DFQATT and CDR2 SNEGSKA (reference sequence). V lost 3 bases to trimming and J lost 0 bases, with 9 bases between them.

The chain is built from TRBV9 and TRBJ2-7; D may correspond to TRBD1 or TRBD2 (5 bases each). The V and J ends lost 2 bases and 1 base respectively, with 10 bases between them. This CDR3 is 14 amino acids long. Germline CDR1 is SGDLS and CDR2 is YYNGEE. Here the CDR3 DNA reads TGTGCCAGCAGCGTGGGGGACGGGTCCTACGAGCAGTACTTC. It translates to CASSVGDGSYEQYF.

The V and J genes are TRBV11-3 and TRBJ2-1, with TRBD2 matching 14 bases. The J segment lost 9 bases and the V segment lost 4 bases, leaving 8 bases of the junction unmatched. The V gene's germline CDR1 is SGHNT and CDR2 YENEEA. The CDR3 is 16 amino acids. The CDR3 here is CASSSSGTSGRSEQFF. CDR3 in DNA: TGTGCCAGCAGCTCCTCCGGGACTAGCGGGAGAAGTGAGCAGTTCTTC.

The rearrangement links TRBV2 to TRBJ2-1; TRBD2 matches at 13 bases. The CDR3 has 18 residues. The V gene end was trimmed by 4 bases and the J gene end by 5 bases; junction bases not matched to a gene: 11. CDR1 and CDR2 (germline): SNHLY, FYNNEI. The CDR3: CASSAGLAGSHLDNEQFF. Here the CDR3 DNA reads TGTGCCAGCAGTGCGGGACTAGCGGGAAGTCACCTTGACAATGAGCAGTTCTTC. Full variable domain (remainder filled in from reference TRBV2 and TRBJ2-1): EPEVTQTPSHQVTQMGQEVILRCVPISNHLYFYWYRQILGQKVEFLVSFYNNEISEKSEIFDDQFSVERPDGSNFTLKIRSTKLEDSAMYFCASSAGLAGSHLDNEQFFGPGTRLTVL.

The V call is TRBV25-1, the J call TRBJ1-2, with D maybe TRBD1 (5 bases). Germline V lookup: CDR1 MGHDK, CDR2 SYGVNS. The CDR3 has 12 amino acids. The germline V and J ends were trimmed by 4 bases and 9 bases, with 12 bases remaining between them. The CDR3 coding sequence is TGTGCCAGCAGTGGCGCAGGGTATAGCTACACCTTC. Its protein is CASSGAGYSYTF.

The table lists this clonotype with many counts. V gene TRBV3-1 combines with J gene TRBJ2-7, with D possibly being TRBD1 (6 bases). The germline CDR1 and CDR2 sequences are LGHDT and YNNKEL (reference sequence). Trimming removed 1 base at V and 7 bases at J, with 11 bases between. The CDR3 contains 13 residues. The CDR3, as DNA: TGTGCCAGCAGCCAAGTCACAGGGAAAGAGCAGTACTTC. Encoded protein: CASSQVTGKEQYF.

This clonotype showed up just a few times. The junction and the germline gene differ at one end; a read error may be behind it. This chain uses TRBV4-1 with TRBJ2-1; perhaps TRBD2 as D (5 bases). This CDR3 contains 14 residues. The germline V gene encodes CDR1 MGHRA and CDR2 YSYEKL. CDR3 residues: CASSQEGIYNEQFF. The CDR3 region has the DNA TGCGCCAGCAGTCAAGAGGGTATTTACAATGAGCAGTTCTTC.

This clonotype was recorded many times. The V call is TRBV20-1, the J call TRBJ2-7; 8 nucleotides agree with TRBD2. This CDR3 contains 15 residues. After removal of 0 bases from V and 6 bases from J, the junction contained 10 bases not matched to a gene. Germline lookup yields CDR1 DFQATT and CDR2 SNEGSKA (reference sequence). The CDR3 DNA is TGCAGTGCTAGAGAGACAGCGGGAGTATTCGGCGAGCAGTACTTC. It yields the protein CSARETAGVFGEQYF.

This clonotype was seen only a few times. The chain combines TRBV5-6 with TRBJ2-1; 15 bases are a match to TRBD2. V lost 4 bases to trimming and J lost 10 bases; unmatched junction nucleotides: 6. This CDR3 has 15 amino acids. In germline, CDR1 is SGHDT, CDR2 YYEEEE. The CDR3 sequence is CASSLRTSGRVEQFF. The CDR3 nucleotides read TGTGCCAGCAGCCTGAGGACTAGCGGGAGGGTCGAGCAGTTCTTC.

This clonotype was recorded a few times. V is TRBV7-2 and J is TRBJ1-4; no clear D gene. V was clipped by 5 bases and J by 7 bases, with 11 bases between them. The CDR3 consists of 13 residues. Germline CDR1 is SGHTA and CDR2 is FQGNSA. The CDR3 loop reads CASSRRRGEKLFF. CDR3 bases: TGTGCCAGCAGCCGACGACGGGGTGAAAAACTGTTTTTT.

This clonotype was seen ten or more times. J is TRBJ2-5 and V is TRBV6-1, with a possible D match to TRBD2 (5 bases). The CDR3 is 14 residues long. Per germline, CDR1 MNHNS and CDR2 SASEGT. V dropped 6 bases and J dropped 5 bases, with 16 bases sitting between them. CDR3 region: CASRDFARGETQYF. CDR3 in DNA: TGTGCCAGCAGGGACTTCGCGAGAGGGGAGACCCAGTACTTC.

CDR3 nucleotides: TGTGCCAGCAGCCGACAGGAAGGAAGCACAGATACGCAGTATTTT. The encoded protein is CASSRQEGSTDTQYF. The chain joins TRBV6-2 or TRBV6-3 to TRBJ2-3; D might be TRBD1 (6 bases). The CDR3 runs to 15 residues. The germline V and J ends were trimmed by 6 bases and 0 bases, with 13 bases remaining between them. Germline CDR1 reads MNHEY; CDR2 reads SVGEGT.